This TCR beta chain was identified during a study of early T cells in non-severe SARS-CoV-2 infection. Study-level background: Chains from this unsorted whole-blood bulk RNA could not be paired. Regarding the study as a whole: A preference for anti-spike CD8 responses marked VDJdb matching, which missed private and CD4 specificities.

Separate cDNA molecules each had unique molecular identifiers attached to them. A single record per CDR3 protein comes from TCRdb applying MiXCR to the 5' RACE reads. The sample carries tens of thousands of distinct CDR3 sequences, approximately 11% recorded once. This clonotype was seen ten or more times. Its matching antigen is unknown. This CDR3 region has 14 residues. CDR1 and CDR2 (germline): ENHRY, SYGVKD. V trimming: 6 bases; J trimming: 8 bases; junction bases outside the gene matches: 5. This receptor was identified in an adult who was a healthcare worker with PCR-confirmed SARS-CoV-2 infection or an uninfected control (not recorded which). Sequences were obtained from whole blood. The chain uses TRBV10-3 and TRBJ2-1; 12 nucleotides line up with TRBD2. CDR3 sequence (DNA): TGTGCCATCAGCGGACTAGCGGGAACCGATGAGCAGTTCTTC. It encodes CAISGLAGTDEQFF.